These T cell receptor beta chains were read from a single sample in a study of blood T cell repertoires in COVID-19. Produced via immunoSEQ multiplex PCR; TCRdb's table is partial and in-frame only. Of around 300,000 clones listed, 86% are singletons. The sequenced sample consisted of peripheral blood. All receptors derive from a woman in her twenties or thirties with active or convalescent COVID-19. The CDR3 runs from the conserved cysteine through the conserved F or W. A D gene is named only where the DNA matches it firmly. Clone size is not always given. Where it is, it says once, few, many or a class for expanded clones.

>TRBD1|TRBV7-2|TRBJ2-3|NA|16
TGTGCCAGCAGGGATCCGGGACAGGGCGTTAAAGATACGCAGTATTTT
CASRDPGQGVKDTQYF
>NA|TRBV14|TRBJ2-2|NA|15
TGTGCCAGCAGCCCGGGACACCTAAACACCGGGGAGCTGTTTTTT
CASSPGHLNTGELFF
>NA|TRBV4-3|TRBJ2-1|NA|13
TGCGCCAGCAGCCAAGTCCTCGACAATGAGCAGTTCTTC
CASSQVLDNEQFF
>NA|TRBV30|TRBJ2-3|NA|14
TGTGCCTGGAGTGAACTAGCTAGCACAGATACGCAGTATTTT
CAWSELASTDTQYF
>NA|TRBV9|TRBJ1-1|NA|15
TGTGCCAGCAGCGTTGGGGGGGTCCAGAACACTGAAGCTTTCTTT
CASSVGGVQNTEAFF
>NA|TRBV27|TRBJ1-3|NA|16
TGTGCCAGCAGCCCCACCTCGGGGAGCTCTGGAAACACCATATATTTT
CASSPTSGSSGNTIYF
>TRBD2|TRBV5-4|TRBJ2-2|NA|16
TGTGCCAGCAGCTTGGAAGCGGGGGGAATTAAGGGGGAGCTGTTTTTT
CASSLEAGGIKGELFF
>TRBD1|TRBV6-1|TRBJ2-1|NA|18
TGTGCCAGCAGTGTTCAACGCGGGGGACAGGGAATCTACAATGAGCAGTTCTTC
CASSVQRGGQGIYNEQFF
>NA|TRBV27|TRBJ2-5|NA|13
TGTGCCAGCAGTTTATACAGGTGGGAGACCCAGTACTTC
CASSLYRWETQYF
>TRBD1|TRBV5-4|TRBJ2-2|NA|15
TGTGCCAGCAGCTTTCCGGGACAGTTAACCGGGGAGCTGTTTTTT
CASSFPGQLTGELFF
>NA|TRBV27|TRBJ2-7|NA|15
TGTGCCAGCAGTTTCGCGGGCTCTAGCTCCTACGAGCAGTACTTC
CASSFAGSSSYEQYF
>TRBD2|TRBV5-6|TRBJ2-5|NA|15
TGTGCCAGCAGCTTGGGAGGACTAGTCGGGGAGACCCAGTACTTC
CASSLGGLVGETQYF
>NA|TRBV4-3|TRBJ2-1|NA|14
TGCGCCAGCAGCCAACAGGGTTTCTACAATGAGCAGTTCTTC
CASSQQGFYNEQFF
>NA|TRBV28|TRBJ2-6|NA|15
TGTGCCAGCAGCCCAACAGCCTCTGGGGCCAACGTCCTGACTTTC
CASSPTASGANVLTF
>NA|TRBV19|TRBJ2-7|NA|13
TGTGCCAGTAGTATCTCCCAGAGGCACGAGCAGTACTTC
CASSISQRHEQYF
>NA|TRBV7-2|TRBJ1-6|NA|14
TGTGCCAGCACCCTTAACAGGGTCCGATCACCCCTCCACTTT
CASTLNRVRSPLHF
>TRBD1|TRBV7-2|TRBJ1-4|once|14
TGTGCCAGCAGCTTAGGAGGGGGCGGTGAAAAACTGTTTTTT
CASSLGGGGEKLFF
>TRBD2|TRBV7-9|TRBJ2-5|NA|16
TGTGCCAGCAGCCCCGGGGTAGCGGGGGGCCAAGAGACCCAGTACTTC
CASSPGVAGGQETQYF
>NA|TRBV5-8|TRBJ1-2|NA|13
TGTGCCAGCAGCTTGGAGGCAGGGAATGGCTACACCTTC
CASSLEAGNGYTF
>TRBD1|TRBV19|TRBJ1-5|NA|16
TGTGCCAGTAGTATAGGGACAGGGGCGCCTAATCAGCCCCAGCATTTT
CASSIGTGAPNQPQHF
>TRBD1|TRBV6-5|TRBJ1-1|NA|15
TGTGCCAGCAGACCGGGACAGGGGTCTAACACTGAAGCTTTCTTT
CASRPGQGSNTEAFF
>TRBD1|TRBV28|TRBJ2-5|NA|15
TGTGCCAGCAGTTTATATCAGGGGGCTGGAGAGACCCAGTACTTC
CASSLYQGAGETQYF
>NA|TRBV7-2|TRBJ1-1|NA|14
TGTGCCAGCAGCGTCGGGGTTAGGTGGACGGAAGCTTTCTTT
CASSVGVRWTEAFF
>TRBD1|TRBV7-9|TRBJ1-6|few|15
TGTGCCAGCAGCTACAGGACAGGGAACAATTCACCCCTCCACTTT
CASSYRTGNNSPLHF
>TRBD2|TRBV19|TRBJ2-5|NA|17
TGTGCCAGTAGTTCAAAACGTCGCGGGGGGGCGGGAGAGACCCAGTACTTC
CASSSKRRGGAGETQYF
>TRBD1|TRBV13|TRBJ1-1|NA|17
TGTGCCAGCAGCTTAATAGTGGACAGGGGAGGGAACACTGAAGCTTTCTTT
CASSLIVDRGGNTEAFF
>NA|TRBV6-6|TRBJ2-7|NA|14
TGTGCCAGCAGTTCCTCGTACGGAGCTCTCGAGCAGTACTTC
CASSSSYGALEQYF
>TRBD2|TRBV4-1|TRBJ2-1|NA|17
TGCGCCAGCAGCCAACTGCCAACTAGCGGCTCCTACAATGAGCAGTTCTTC
CASSQLPTSGSYNEQFF
>TRBD1|TRBV3-1/TRBV3-2|TRBJ1-2|NA|17
TGTGCCAGCAGCCAAGACCTACAGGGGGCCTTTAACTATGGCTACACCTTC
CASSQDLQGAFNYGYTF
>NA|TRBV19|TRBJ1-2|once|14
TGTGCCAGTAGTCCGGCGGGGACGGTCAATGGCTACACCTTC
CASSPAGTVNGYTF
>NA|TRBV7-9|TRBJ2-5|NA|15
TGTGCCAGCAGCTTACGTAGGCCTAGCGTAGAGACCCAGTACTTC
CASSLRRPSVETQYF
>TRBD1|TRBV28|TRBJ2-7|NA|13
TGTGCCAGCGGGACAGGGTCCATCTACGAGCAGTACTTC
CASGTGSIYEQYF
>NA|TRBV7-9|TRBJ1-4|NA|15
TGTGCCAGCAGCCCCGCGGCAGTCAATTATGAAAAACTGTTTTTT
CASSPAAVNYEKLFF
>TRBD1|TRBV7-8|TRBJ1-6|NA|14
TGTGCCAGCAGCTTAGTTGCAGGGGGAGAATCCCTCCACTTT
CASSLVAGGESLHF
>TRBD1|TRBV4-3|TRBJ2-3|NA|17
TGCGCCAGCAGCCAAGATTTTGCAGGGGGCGGCACAGATACGCAGTATTTT
CASSQDFAGGGTDTQYF
>NA|TRBV5-1|TRBJ1-4|NA|14
TGCGCCAGCAGCGCAGGTAGCGGTTGGGAAAAACTGTTTTTT
CASSAGSGWEKLFF
>NA|TRBV4-1|TRBJ1-1|NA|14
TGCGCCAGCAGCCAATTAGGAGTAGCAAATGAAGCTTTCTTT
CASSQLGVANEAFF
>TRBD1|TRBV5-1|TRBJ1-6|NA|15
TGCGCCAGCAGCTGGGAGACAGGGGCTTACTCACCCCTCCACTTT
CASSWETGAYSPLHF
>TRBD1|TRBV3-1/TRBV3-2|TRBJ1-2|NA|15
TGTGCCAGCAGCCCCCGGGGACAGGGTATCGATGGCTACACCTTC
CASSPRGQGIDGYTF
>TRBD2|TRBV27|TRBJ2-1|NA|14
TGTGCCAGCAGAGGACTAGCGGGGTCCCTCCCCGAGTTCTTC
CASRGLAGSLPEFF
>NA|TRBV30|TRBJ1-3|NA|15
TGTGCCTGGAGTGTACGAAGGAGCTCTGGAAACACCATATATTTT
CAWSVRRSSGNTIYF
>TRBD2|TRBV19|TRBJ2-3|NA|17
TGTGCCAGTAGTACCAGGACTAGCGGGGGGGCGACAGATACGCAGTATTTT
CASSTRTSGGATDTQYF
>NA|TRBV4-3|TRBJ2-3|NA|17
TGCGCCAGCAGCCAAGAAGGATCAGGCGGGGGCACAGATACGCAGTATTTT
CASSQEGSGGGTDTQYF
>TRBD1|TRBV3-1/TRBV3-2|TRBJ1-5|NA|15
TGTGCCAGCAGCCAAGGGGGACAGGAGAATCAGCCCCAGCATTTT
CASSQGGQENQPQHF
>TRBD1|TRBV7-3|TRBJ1-3|NA|18
TGTGCCAGCAGCGCGACCGGGACAGGGCTCTACTCTGGAAACACCATATATTTT
CASSATGTGLYSGNTIYF
>TRBD1|TRBV6-2/TRBV6-3|TRBJ1-2|NA|15
TGTGCCAGCAGTTACTCGTTACGGGACAGCTATGGCTACACCTTC
CASSYSLRDSYGYTF
>NA|TRBV27|TRBJ1-5|NA|14
TGTGCCAGCAGTTCTGGGGGCCCCGGGCAGCCCCAGCATTTT
CASSSGGPGQPQHF
>NA|TRBV6-2/TRBV6-3|TRBJ2-1|NA|15
TGTGCCAGCAGCAGATCTGGGGGCCGCTTAAATGAGCAGTTCTTC
CASSRSGGRLNEQFF
>NA|TRBV6-1|TRBJ2-1|NA|17
TGTGCCAGCAGTGAAGCGCAATGGCAGAGGTCCAGCAATGAGCAGTTCTTC
CASSEAQWQRSSNEQFF
>TRBD1|TRBV9|TRBJ2-1|NA|15
TGTGCCAGCAGCGTAGGACAGGGGGCCTACAATGAGCAGTTCTTC
CASSVGQGAYNEQFF
>NA|TRBV24-1|TRBJ1-1|NA|14
TGTGCCACCAGTGATCACCAGGGTAGCACTGAAGCTTTCTTT
CATSDHQGSTEAFF
>NA|TRBV19|TRBJ1-2|NA|15
TGTGCCAGTATCGCAAACAGGGAATGGATCTATGGCTACACCTTC
CASIANREWIYGYTF
>NA|TRBV30|TRBJ1-2|NA|12
TGTGCCCGTGAGGAAGGGGCCTATGGCTACACCTTC
CAREEGAYGYTF
>TRBD2|TRBV7-6|TRBJ2-1|NA|15
TGTGCCAGCAGCCTCGGACTAGCGGCCTACAATGAGCAGTTCTTC
CASSLGLAAYNEQFF
>TRBD1|TRBV6-2/TRBV6-3|TRBJ1-5|few|15
TGTGCCAGCAGCGTACAGGGGCTAGGCAATCAGCCCCAGCATTTT
CASSVQGLGNQPQHF